Below, 18 T cell receptor beta chains from the same sample are listed, as sequenced in a study of regulatory T cells in long-lasting Graves disease. Regarding time point: newly diagnosed GD, antithyroid drugs for less than 3 months. Extracted RNA from PBMCs served as the source of the TCR library. Sequencing libraries for TCR beta were prepared with iRepertoire HTBI primers and Arm-PCR of CDR3 regions. TCRdb independently ran MiXCR on the multiplex PCR reads; one entry per CDR3 protein. The data hold roughly 380,000 distinct CDR3 sequences, with over 15% observed a single time. The same sample was also studied in work on T cells in Graves' hyperthyroidism and ophthalmopathy.

The sequencing used peripheral blood mononuclear cells (PBMCs), collected at new diagnosis, from a patient treated with antithyroid drugs. The receptors shown here come from a man aged 35 to 55 with Graves disease.

The chain couples TRBV14 to TRBJ2-5; 11 bases are shared with TRBD1. The germline CDR1 and CDR2 sequences are SGHDN and FVKESK. This CDR3 is 17 amino acids long. Trimming at V came to 4 bases and at J to 9 bases, leaving 16 bases not matched to a gene. In DNA form, the CDR3 reads TGTGCCAGCAGCCCCAAAATCGGGACAGGGGGGTCCCTAGCCCAGTACTTC. Residues: CASSPKIGTGGSLAQYF.

This clonotype occurred a few times. The chain couples TRBV4-1 to TRBJ2-7; D is perhaps TRBD2 (6 bases). The CDR3 is 15 residues long. Trimming cost V 4 bases and J 4 bases, with 17 bases left between them. Germline V gives CDR1 MGHRA, CDR2 YSYEKL. Here the CDR3 reads CASSPLNRDFYEQYF. The CDR3, as DNA: TGCGCCAGCAGCCCCCTTAATAGGGACTTTTACGAGCAGTACTTC.

This clonotype was counted ten times or more. The rearrangement links TRBV11-2 to TRBJ2-1; TRBD2 matches 7 bases. V lost 2 bases, J lost 6 bases, and 4 bases stayed unmatched. This CDR3 contains 14 residues. Looked up from germline, CDR1 is SGHAT and CDR2 is FQNNGV. The CDR3 region has the DNA TGTGCCAGCAGCTTATATCCGGGGGGCAATGAGCAGTTCTTC. It is translated as CASSLYPGGNEQFF.

Many counts were recorded for this clonotype. This chain joins TRBV7-9 and TRBJ2-3; D call uncertain. Trimming cost V 0 bases and J 4 bases, with 2 bases left between them. The germline V gene encodes CDR1 SEHNR and CDR2 FQNEAQ (reference sequence). This CDR3 has 12 residues. CDR3 DNA sequence: TGTGCCAGCAGCTTAGCTCCAGATACGCAGTATTTT. As protein: CASSLAPDTQYF.

The table lists this clonotype with a few counts. The DNA for the CDR3 is TGCGCCAGCAGCGCCACGAACACCGGGGAGCTGTTTTTT. Protein sequence: CASSATNTGELFF. This chain connects TRBV5-1 to TRBJ2-2, with D unresolved. The CDR3 length is 13 residues. Germline CDR1 SGHRS, CDR2 YFSETQ. The V and J ends lost 4 bases and 0 bases respectively, with 4 bases between them. Full variable domain (remainder filled in from reference TRBV5-1 and TRBJ2-2): KAGVTQTPRYLIKTRGQQVTLSCSPISGHRSVSWYQQTPGQGLQFLFEYFSETQRNKGNFPGRFSGRQFSNSRSEMNVSTLELGDSALYLCASSATNTGELFFGEGSRLTVL.

This clonotype appeared many times. This chain connects TRBV5-1 to TRBJ2-3; the match to TRBD2 covers 13 bases. The germline V gene has CDR1 SGHRS and CDR2 YFSETQ. CDR3 length: 17 amino acids. Trimming removed 3 bases from V and 5 bases from J; junction bases left unmatched: 9. The CDR3 nucleotides are TGCGCCAGCAGCTCTGGACTAGCGGGGGCCCAGGTAGATACGCAGTATTTT. Its translation is CASSSGLAGAQVDTQYF. Using reference TRBV5-1 and TRBJ2-3 for the parts outside the CDR3, the full variable domain is KAGVTQTPRYLIKTRGQQVTLSCSPISGHRSVSWYQQTPGQGLQFLFEYFSETQRNKGNFPGRFSGRQFSNSRSEMNVSTLELGDSALYLCASSSGLAGAQVDTQYFGPGTRLTVL.

The chain recombines TRBV24-1 with TRBJ1-5, with D possibly matching TRBD1 (6 bases). Germline V gene sequence: CDR1 KGHDR, CDR2 SFDVKD. V was trimmed by 7 bases and J by 7 bases, leaving 16 bases between them. The CDR3 covers 14 residues. CDR3 loop: CATSPRGAGQPQHF. CDR3 bases: TGTGCCACCAGCCCAAGGGGGGCCGGACAGCCCCAGCATTTT.

This clonotype came up a few times. The chain combines TRBV5-1 with TRBJ1-1, with 8 nucleotides matching TRBD1. Germline V gene sequence: CDR1 SGHRS, CDR2 YFSETQ. Losses at the gene ends were 6 bases for V and 5 bases for J; bases not matched to a gene: 6. The CDR3 runs 13 residues. Written as DNA, the CDR3 is TGCGCCAGCACCGAGACAGGGGTTACTGAAGCTTTCTTT. Residues: CASTETGVTEAFF.

The rearrangement joins TRBV11-1 to TRBJ2-4, with D possibly being TRBD2 (6 bases). This CDR3 is built from 14 residues. With 6 bases removed from V and 1 base from J, the gap between germline ends came to 10 bases. Germline lookup yields CDR1 SGHAT and CDR2 FQDESV (reference sequence). This CDR3 reads CASSGGVAKNIQYF. The CDR3 DNA is TGTGCCAGCAGTGGCGGGGTCGCCAAAAACATTCAGTACTTC.

This clonotype was detected ten times or more. The rearrangement uses TRBV6-1 and TRBJ2-3, with D unclear. With 4 bases removed from V and 10 bases from J, the gap between germline ends came to 9 bases. Germline loops: CDR1 MNHNS, CDR2 SASEGT. There are 11 residues in the CDR3. The CDR3 here is CASSAAVAQYF. CDR3 in DNA: TGTGCCAGCAGTGCCGCAGTTGCGCAGTATTTT.

This clonotype appeared many times. The rearrangement uses TRBV20-1 and TRBJ2-3; D perhaps matches TRBD1 (6 bases). Germline CDR1 is DFQATT and CDR2 is SNEGSKA (reference sequence). Trimming removed 3 bases from V and 2 bases from J, with 12 bases in between. The length of the CDR3 is 14 residues. CDR3 in DNA: TGCAGTGCTAGGACCGGACAGCCCACAGATACGCAGTATTTT. Amino acids: CSARTGQPTDTQYF.

This clonotype appeared many times. V gene TRBV20-1 combines with J gene TRBJ2-1; D not certain. Trimming shortened V by 1 base and J by 6 bases, and 13 bases separated the two germline ends. The germline CDR1 and CDR2 sequences are DFQATT and SNEGSKA (reference sequence). This CDR3 is 14 amino acids long. CDR3 in DNA: TGCAGTGCTAGAGCTCGTGGGTTATCCAATGAGCAGTTCTTC. Encoded protein: CSARARGLSNEQFF.

This clonotype has a handful of counts. V is TRBV20-1 and J is TRBJ1-2; TRBD1 matches at 8 bases. Germline V gene data show CDR1 as DFQATT and CDR2 as SNEGSKA (reference sequence). This CDR3 contains 13 residues. V was clipped by 4 bases and J by 2 bases; unmatched bases: 3. DNA for the CDR3: TGCAGTGCTACTCGACAGGGGAACTATGGCTACACCTTC. Translation gives CSATRQGNYGYTF.

This sequence joins TRBV4-1 and TRBJ2-2, with D unresolved. Germline V gives CDR1 MGHRA, CDR2 YSYEKL. Trimming removed 0 bases from V and 7 bases from J, with 18 bases in between. The CDR3 sequence is 17 residues long. DNA of the CDR3: TGCGCCAGCAGCCAAGAAATTCGGGCCGGTCGTGGCGGGGAGCTGTTTTTT. Translation gives CASSQEIRAGRGGELFF.

This clonotype was detected many times. The chain has TRBV12-3 or TRBV12-4 and TRBJ2-7; D may match TRBD1 or TRBD2 (5 bases each). The V gene lost 4 bases and the J gene lost 4 bases, with 17 bases spanning the gap. The CDR3 sequence is 15 residues long. The CDR3 DNA sequence: TGTGCCAGCAGTTCGCGCCGGGACCGAGAGTACGAGCAGTACTTC. Its translation: CASSSRRDREYEQYF.

The CDR3 loop is CASSAGRDEQFF. The CDR3 DNA follows: TGTGCCAGCTCGGCAGGAAGGGATGAGCAGTTCTTC. The chain recombines TRBV25-1 with TRBJ2-1; D gene unclear. CDR1 is MGHDK, CDR2 SYGVNS, per germline. Trimming stripped 8 bases from V and 8 bases from J, with 13 bases between. The CDR3 consists of 12 residues.

The sample holds many counts of this clonotype. The chain employs TRBV15 and TRBJ1-2; perhaps TRBD1 as D (5 bases). The length of the CDR3 is 15 residues. CDR1 is LNHNV, CDR2 YYDKDF, per germline (reference sequence). Trimming shortened V by 2 bases and J by 8 bases, and 18 bases separated the two germline ends. CDR3 in amino acids: CATSRTLEGIGGYTF. Here the CDR3 DNA reads TGTGCCACCAGCAGAACCCTTGAGGGGATTGGAGGCTACACCTTC.

This clonotype was recorded many times. This CDR3 is CASSATLTGGNSPLHF. In nucleotides, the CDR3 is TGTGCCAGCAGCGCAACCCTGACAGGGGGGAATTCACCCCTCCACTTT. The chain is built from TRBV7-9 and TRBJ1-6, with 9 bases fitting TRBD1. The CDR3 is made up of 16 amino acids. Germline loops: CDR1 SEHNR, CDR2 FQNEAQ (reference sequence). V gave up 5 bases and J gave up 7 bases; unmatched junction bases: 9.